This T cell receptor (beta chain) stems from a study of technical replicates of blood from several donors. Clones were sequenced by immunoSEQ multiplex PCR, and TCRdb holds only the in-frame ones, with some missing. There are approximately 75,000 clones in the sample; around 97% occur only once, and approximately 0.18% lies in the top ten. The sequenced material came from T cells isolated from PBMCs. This receptor was identified in a human donor in good health.

CDR3 sequence reads: CAWETGGSNIQYF. As DNA, the CDR3 is TGTGCCTGGGAGACAGGGGGTTCAAACATTCAGTACTTC. The genes are TRBV30 and TRBJ2-4; TRBD1 agrees at 9 bases. Trimming removed 5 bases from V and 6 bases from J; junction bases left unmatched: 5. The CDR3 has 13 amino acids. The V gene's germline CDR1 is GTSNPN and CDR2 SVGIG (reference sequence).